The rows below give T cell receptor beta chains drawn from one sample of a study of blood T cells in healthy people across ages. TCRdb re-called the 5' RACE reads through MiXCR, storing one row per CDR3 protein. This sample has 550,000 to 700,000 distinct CDR3 sequences, with 27% found just once. Sequencing was carried out using blood. The source is a woman aged 70-85 years in good health. CDR3s include the opening cysteine and the closing phenylalanine or tryptophan. A D gene is named only where the DNA matches it firmly. The size of a clone is reported for some rows only, either as once, few or many, or as a class for expanded clones.

V gene	D gene	clone size	J gene	CDR3 protein	CDR3 DNA
TRBV6-5	NA	NA	TRBJ2-5	CASSPDGPQGTQYF	TGTGCCAGCAGCCCTGACGGACCCCAAGGGACCCAGTACTTC
TRBV4-3	NA	NA	TRBJ1-2	CASSQDYSGSNYGYTF	TGCGCCAGCAGCCAAGATTACTCTGGCAGTAACTATGGCTACACCTTC
TRBV25-1	TRBD2	many	TRBJ2-3	CASSRTSGGTDTQYF	TGTGCCAGCTCCCGGACTAGCGGGGGCACAGATACGCAGTATTTT
TRBV27	NA	few	TRBJ2-1	CASSLWQGSSSHEQFF	TGTGCCAGCAGTTTATGGCAGGGGTCCTCCTCCCATGAGCAGTTCTTC
TRBV4-3	TRBD2	few	TRBJ2-1	CASSQDWERGNVNEQFF	TGCGCCAGCAGCCAAGATTGGGAGCGGGGGAACGTCAATGAGCAGTTCTTC
TRBV7-2	TRBD2	few	TRBJ2-7	CASRIAGYSSYEQYF	TGTGCCAGCAGGATAGCGGGTTACAGCTCCTACGAGCAGTACTTC
TRBV20-1	TRBD2	NA	TRBJ2-1	CSAGDGGVAYEQFF	TGCAGTGCTGGGGACGGGGGGGTCGCTTATGAGCAGTTCTTC
TRBV7-2	TRBD1	NA	TRBJ1-2	CASSWDRRNYGYTF	TGTGCCAGCAGCTGGGACAGGCGAAACTATGGCTACACCTTC
TRBV10-3	NA	many	TRBJ2-5	CASSDEETQYF	TGTGCCTCTTCTGATGAAGAGACCCAGTACTTC
TRBV5-6	TRBD1	NA	TRBJ2-5	CASSGRTGSETQYF	TGTGCCAGCAGCGGGCGGACAGGGTCAGAGACCCAGTACTTC
TRBV20-1	NA	NA	TRBJ2-1	CSAREGPYNEQFF	TGCAGTGCTAGAGAGGGGCCATACAATGAGCAGTTCTTC
TRBV29-1	NA	NA	TRBJ1-2	CSVEDSLYPANHYGYTF	TGCAGCGTTGAAGATTCACTCTACCCGGCGAACCACTATGGCTACACCTTC
TRBV5-1	NA	many	TRBJ1-4	CASSLGPTNEKLFF	TGTGCCAGCAGCTTAGGGCCAACTAATGAAAAACTGTTTTTT
TRBV5-1	NA	few	TRBJ1-2	CASSLAPGQAGYTF	TGCGCCAGCAGCTTGGCCCCTGGGCAGGCTGGCTACACCTTC
TRBV4-2	TRBD2	NA	TRBJ2-1	CASSQGPSGGGNEQFF	TGTGCCAGCAGCCAAGGCCCTAGCGGGGGCGGGAATGAGCAGTTCTTC
TRBV24-1	NA	few	TRBJ2-7	CATGGLSSSSYEQYF	TGTGCCACCGGGGGGTTATCATCCAGCTCCTACGAGCAGTACTTC
TRBV6-1	TRBD1	NA	TRBJ2-2	CASSELGQLYTGELFF	TGTGCCAGCAGTGAACTGGGACAGTTGTACACCGGGGAGCTGTTTTTT
TRBV7-2	TRBD1	few	TRBJ1-2	CASSQQGARYGYTF	TGTGCCAGCAGCCAACAGGGGGCGCGGTATGGCTACACCTTC
TRBV6-7	NA	NA	TRBJ1-4	CASSYRWNNEKLFF	TGCGCCAGCAGTTACCGCTGGAATAATGAAAAACTGTTTTTT
TRBV20-1	NA	NA	TRBJ1-1	CSAPDKNTEAFF	TGCAGTGCCCCGGACAAGAACACTGAAGCTTTCTTT
TRBV7-3	TRBD1	NA	TRBJ1-1	CASRGTGGATEAFF	TGTGCCAGCAGGGGGACAGGGGGAGCCACTGAAGCTTTCTTT
TRBV7-2	NA	NA	TRBJ1-4	CASSWRRRSDKLFF	TGTGCCAGCAGCTGGAGGAGGCGTAGTGACAAACTGTTTTTT
TRBV7-9	TRBD1	NA	TRBJ1-1	CASSRQGLVGAFF	TGTGCCAGCAGCAGACAGGGCCTGGTAGGAGCTTTCTTT
TRBV5-1	NA	NA	TRBJ2-2	CASSLGVGVLFF	TGCGCCAGCAGCTTGGGGGTAGGAGTGCTGTTTTTT
TRBV27	TRBD1	NA	TRBJ1-4	CASSFSRSGQGRYEKLFF	TGTGCCAGCAGTTTCTCTCGTTCGGGACAGGGTCGTTATGAAAAACTGTTTTTT
TRBV5-1	NA	many	TRBJ2-5	CASSFWGGETQYF	TGCGCCAGCTCCTTTTGGGGGGGCGAGACCCAGTACTTC
TRBV24-1	NA	NA	TRBJ2-5	CATSDSADSQETQYF	TGTGCCACCAGTGATTCGGCCGACAGCCAAGAGACCCAGTACTTC
TRBV6-2/TRBV6-3	TRBD1	NA	TRBJ2-7	CASSGRGTGVSYEQYF	TGTGCCAGCAGCGGAAGAGGGACAGGGGTCTCCTACGAGCAGTACTTC
TRBV14	NA	NA	TRBJ2-4	CASSQGRGSQAKNIQYF	TGTGCCAGCAGCCAGGGGCGGGGCTCCCAAGCCAAAAACATTCAGTACTTC
TRBV12-1	NA	few	TRBJ2-4	CASSHPGLAGGEYQYF	TGTGCCAGCAGCCACCCTGGACTAGCGGGGGGGGAGTATCAGTACTTC
TRBV4-2	TRBD2	NA	TRBJ2-7	CASSPPEAGGQSSYEQYF	TGTGCCAGCAGTCCTCCTGAGGCGGGGGGACAAAGCTCCTACGAGCAGTACTTC
TRBV7-2	NA	NA	TRBJ2-4	CASSLFGRAKNIQYF	TGTGCCAGCAGCTTATTTGGGCGAGCCAAAAACATTCAGTACTTC
TRBV7-2	NA	few	TRBJ2-1	CASSLLGVIYNEQFF	TGTGCCAGCAGCTTATTGGGGGTAATATACAATGAGCAGTTCTTC
TRBV9	NA	few	TRBJ2-1	CASSVVGRTIGNVQFF	TGTGCCAGCAGCGTAGTCGGGCGAACTATCGGCAATGTGCAGTTCTTC
TRBV25-1	TRBD1	few	TRBJ2-1	CASSKQGAGEQFF	TGTGCCAGCAGTAAACAGGGGGCCGGTGAGCAGTTCTTC
TRBV24-1	TRBD2	NA	TRBJ2-4	CATSDGGGQNIQYF	TGTGCCACCAGTGACGGGGGGGGTCAGAACATTCAGTACTTC
TRBV11-2	NA	NA	TRBJ1-2	CASSLDPHGTYGYTF	TGTGCCAGCAGCTTAGATCCCCATGGAACCTATGGCTACACCTTC
TRBV6-1	TRBD2	few	TRBJ2-5	CASSPRTSGGVRETQYF	TGTGCCAGCAGTCCCAGGACTAGCGGGGGGGTTCGGGAGACCCAGTACTTC
TRBV20-1	NA	few	TRBJ2-7	CSARDRRGSDEQYF	TGCAGTGCTAGAGATCGACGAGGGAGCGACGAGCAGTACTTC
TRBV14	TRBD2	few	TRBJ2-1	CASSQGSGGASYNEQFF	TGTGCCAGCAGCCAAGGTAGCGGGGGGGCCTCCTACAATGAGCAGTTCTTC
TRBV4-1	TRBD2	NA	TRBJ2-5	CASSLWPGLKETQYF	TGCGCCAGCAGCCTTTGGCCGGGACTAAAAGAGACCCAGTACTTC
TRBV11-1	NA	NA	TRBJ2-3	CATSTGRENTQYF	TGTGCCACTTCGACAGGGAGGGAGAATACGCAGTATTTT
TRBV6-5	NA	NA	TRBJ1-2	CASSSVPRGFGYTF	TGTGCCAGCAGTTCCGTTCCCAGGGGTTTTGGCTACACCTTC
TRBV5-6	NA	few	TRBJ2-4	CASSRTDRAVTSIQYF	TGTGCCAGCAGCAGAACCGACCGAGCGGTAACGAGCATTCAGTACTTC
TRBV9	TRBD2	NA	TRBJ2-1	CASSVAGTSGINEQFF	TGTGCCAGCAGCGTAGCTGGGACTAGCGGGATCAATGAGCAGTTCTTC
TRBV7-2	NA	NA	TRBJ2-4	CASSSGTASGNIQYF	TGTGCCAGCAGCTCTGGGACGGCAAGCGGAAACATTCAGTACTTC
TRBV30	TRBD1	NA	TRBJ2-3	CARQGVNTDTQYF	TGTGCCCGTCAGGGGGTGAACACAGATACGCAGTATTTT
TRBV29-1	TRBD2	NA	TRBJ2-1	CSVQFTSGQYNEQFF	TGCAGCGTTCAGTTCACTAGCGGACAATACAATGAGCAGTTCTTC
TRBV12-3/TRBV12-4	TRBD2	many	TRBJ2-2	CASSWTSGGGLFF	TGTGCCAGCAGTTGGACTAGCGGGGGAGGGCTGTTTTTT
TRBV5-1	TRBD1	few	TRBJ1-5	CASSLWGTGNQPQHF	TGCGCCAGCAGCTTGTGGGGGACAGGGAATCAGCCCCAGCATTTT
TRBV10-3	TRBD2	few	TRBJ2-5	CAISDHLAGVLETQYF	TGTGCCATCAGTGACCACCTAGCGGGGGTTTTAGAGACCCAGTACTTC
TRBV7-2	NA	few	TRBJ1-1	CASTPQGSHAEAFF	TGTGCCAGCACCCCCCAAGGATCCCACGCTGAAGCTTTCTTT